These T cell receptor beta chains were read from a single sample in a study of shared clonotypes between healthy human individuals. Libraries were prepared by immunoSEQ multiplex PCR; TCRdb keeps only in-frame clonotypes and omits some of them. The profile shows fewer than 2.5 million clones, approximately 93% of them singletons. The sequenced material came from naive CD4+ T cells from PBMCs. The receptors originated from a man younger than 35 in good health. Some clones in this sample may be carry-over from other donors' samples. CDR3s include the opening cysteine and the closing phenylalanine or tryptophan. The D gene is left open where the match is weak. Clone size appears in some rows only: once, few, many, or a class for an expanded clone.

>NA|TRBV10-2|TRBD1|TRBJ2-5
TGCGCCAGCAGTGAGGGGGACAGAGGTGGGACCCAGTACTTC
CASSEGDRGGTQYF
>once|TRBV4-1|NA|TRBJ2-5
TGCGCCAGCAGCCTAGGGATACAGGGCCGGGAGACCCAGTACTTC
CASSLGIQGRETQYF
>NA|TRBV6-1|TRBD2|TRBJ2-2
TGTGCCAGCAGTGTCCCGGCGGGAGGCGATACCGGGGAGCTGTTTTTT
CASSVPAGGDTGELFF
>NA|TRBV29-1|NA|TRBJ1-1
TGCAGCGTTGATCTCCTGAACACTGAAGCTTTCTTT
CSVDLLNTEAFF
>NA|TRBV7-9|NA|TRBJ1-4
TGTGCCAGCAGCTTTGCAGGGAAGAATGAAAAACTGTTTTTT
CASSFAGKNEKLFF
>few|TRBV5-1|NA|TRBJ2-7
TGCGCCAGCAGCTTGGATCCCCAGGGGCTGACCTACGAGCAGTACTTC
CASSLDPQGLTYEQYF
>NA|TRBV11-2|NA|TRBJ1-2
TGTGCCAGCAGCTTAGCTCTGGGGGGCTATGGCTACACCTTC
CASSLALGGYGYTF
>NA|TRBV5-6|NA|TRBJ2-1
TGTGCCAGCAGCTACGACACTTTTCGCGCCTACAATGAGCAGTTCTTC
CASSYDTFRAYNEQFF
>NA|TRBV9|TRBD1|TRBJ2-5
TGTGCCAGCGGGACAGGTCCTTTCCTCCAAGAGACCCAGTACTTC
CASGTGPFLQETQYF
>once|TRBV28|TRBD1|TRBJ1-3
TGTGCCAGCAGTCCCCCAGGGGGAACTGGAAACACCATATATTTT
CASSPPGGTGNTIYF
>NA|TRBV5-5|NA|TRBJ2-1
TGTGCCAGCAGCCTGCGAGGCCCTTACAATGAGCAGTTCTTC
CASSLRGPYNEQFF
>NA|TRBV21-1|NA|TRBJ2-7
TGTGCCAGCAGCGCATTTTACGAGCAGTACTTC
CASSAFYEQYF
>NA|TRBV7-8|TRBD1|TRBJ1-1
TGTGCCAGCAGCTTAGTCCAGGGGGCCGTCACTGAAGCTTTCTTT
CASSLVQGAVTEAFF
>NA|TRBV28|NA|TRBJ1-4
TGTGCCAGCAGTACGAGGGGGGCGAGACCTGAAAAACTGTTTTTT
CASSTRGARPEKLFF
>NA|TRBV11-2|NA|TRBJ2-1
TGTGCCAGCAGCGGCCAGGTGTCGGGAGTGGGCAATGAGCAGTTCTTC
CASSGQVSGVGNEQFF
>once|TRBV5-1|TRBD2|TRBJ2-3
TGCGCCAGCAGCCCGGGACTAGCGGGTCCGCTAACGCAGTATTTT
CASSPGLAGPLTQYF
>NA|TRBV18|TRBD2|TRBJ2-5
TGTGCCAGCTCACCGGGGGGGCAAGAGACCCAGTACTTC
CASSPGGQETQYF
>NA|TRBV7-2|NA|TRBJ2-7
TGTGCCAGCTCATGGGCGGGGAACTACGAGCAGTACTTC
CASSWAGNYEQYF
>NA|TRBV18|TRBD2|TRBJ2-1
TGTGCCAGCTCCCCGACTAGCGGGATTATTAATGAGCAGTTCTTC
CASSPTSGIINEQFF
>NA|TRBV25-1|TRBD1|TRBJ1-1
TGTGCCAGCAGTGCGGGACAGGATCACTGGTACACTGAAGCTTTCTTT
CASSAGQDHWYTEAFF
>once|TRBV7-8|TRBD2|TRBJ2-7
TGTGCCAGCAGCCGACTAGCGGGATCCTCCTACGAGCAGTACTTC
CASSRLAGSSYEQYF
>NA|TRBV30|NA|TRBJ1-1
TGTGCCTGGAGTGCCCCTCCAGGGGTTCCTTACACTGAAGCTTTCTTT
CAWSAPPGVPYTEAFF
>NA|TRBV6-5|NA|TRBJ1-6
TGTGCCAGCAGTTACATCGATAATTCACCCCTCCACTTT
CASSYIDNSPLHF
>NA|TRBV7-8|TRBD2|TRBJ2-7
TGTGCCAGCAGCTTAAGCGGGACGGTATTGGGCGAGCAGTACTTC
CASSLSGTVLGEQYF
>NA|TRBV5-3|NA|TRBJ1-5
TGTGCCAGAAGCCTCTCAAATACCGGGACCCACGATAGGCCCCAGCATTTT
CARSLSNTGTHDRPQHF
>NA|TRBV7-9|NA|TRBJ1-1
TGTGCCAGCAGCTTAGCCTTAGGACGGTACGAGGTGGCTTTCTTT
CASSLALGRYEVAFF
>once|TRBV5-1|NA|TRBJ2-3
TGCGCCAGCGGGAACCCGACAGGCGGGATAAGCACAGATACGCAGTATTTT
CASGNPTGGISTDTQYF
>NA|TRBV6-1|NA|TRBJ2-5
TGTGCCAGCAGTGTCAAAGGGGGGGAGACCCAGTACTTC
CASSVKGGETQYF
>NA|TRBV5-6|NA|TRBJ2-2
TGTGCCAGCAGCTTGCGAGGTGGGGGGAACACCGGGGAGCTGTTTTTT
CASSLRGGGNTGELFF
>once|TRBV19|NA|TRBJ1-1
TGTGCCAGTAGTATATCCGCGGGGGTGGGCACTGAAGCTTTCTTT
CASSISAGVGTEAFF
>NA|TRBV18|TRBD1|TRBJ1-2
TGTGCCAGCTCACTCGGACAGGGAAACTATGGCTACACCTTC
CASSLGQGNYGYTF